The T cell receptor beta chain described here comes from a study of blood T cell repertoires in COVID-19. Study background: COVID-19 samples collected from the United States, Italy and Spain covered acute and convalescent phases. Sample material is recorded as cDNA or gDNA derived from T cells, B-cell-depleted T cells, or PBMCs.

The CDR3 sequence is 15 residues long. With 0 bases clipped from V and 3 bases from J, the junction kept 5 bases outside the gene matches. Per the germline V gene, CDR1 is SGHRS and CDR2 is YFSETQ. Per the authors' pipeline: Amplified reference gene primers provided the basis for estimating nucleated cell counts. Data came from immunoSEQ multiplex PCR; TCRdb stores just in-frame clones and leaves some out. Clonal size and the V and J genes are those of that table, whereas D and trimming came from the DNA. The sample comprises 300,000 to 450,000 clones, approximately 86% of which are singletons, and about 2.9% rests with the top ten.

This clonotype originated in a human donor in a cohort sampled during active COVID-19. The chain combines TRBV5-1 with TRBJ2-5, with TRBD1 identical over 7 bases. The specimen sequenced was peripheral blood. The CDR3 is CASSLAGTDEETQYF. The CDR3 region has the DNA TGCGCCAGCAGCTTGGCGGGGACAGACGAAGAGACCCAGTACTTC.